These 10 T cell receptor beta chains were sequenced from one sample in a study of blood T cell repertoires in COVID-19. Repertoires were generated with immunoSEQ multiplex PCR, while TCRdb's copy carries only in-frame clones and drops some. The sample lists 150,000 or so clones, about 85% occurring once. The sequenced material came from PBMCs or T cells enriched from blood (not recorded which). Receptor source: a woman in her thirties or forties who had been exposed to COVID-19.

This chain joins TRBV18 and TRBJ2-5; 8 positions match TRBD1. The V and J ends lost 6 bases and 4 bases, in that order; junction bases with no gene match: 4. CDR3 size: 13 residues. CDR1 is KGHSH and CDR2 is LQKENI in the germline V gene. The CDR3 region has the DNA TGTGCCAGCTCCATACAGGGGGGAGAGACCCAGTACTTC. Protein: CASSIQGGETQYF.

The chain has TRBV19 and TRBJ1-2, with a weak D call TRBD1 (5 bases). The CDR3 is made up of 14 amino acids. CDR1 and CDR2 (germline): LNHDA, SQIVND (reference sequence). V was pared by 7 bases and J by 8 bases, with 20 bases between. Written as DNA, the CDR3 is TGTGCCAGTATATCTCGGGGGGAACGGGGAGGCTACACCTTC. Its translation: CASISRGERGGYTF.

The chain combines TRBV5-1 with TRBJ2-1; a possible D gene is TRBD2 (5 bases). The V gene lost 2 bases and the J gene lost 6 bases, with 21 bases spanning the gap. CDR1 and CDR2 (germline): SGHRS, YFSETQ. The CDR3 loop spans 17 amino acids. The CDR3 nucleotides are TGCGCCAGCAGCTTTAGCGCCGAGCCCCCTACGTCCAATGAGCAGTTCTTC. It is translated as CASSFSAEPPTSNEQFF.

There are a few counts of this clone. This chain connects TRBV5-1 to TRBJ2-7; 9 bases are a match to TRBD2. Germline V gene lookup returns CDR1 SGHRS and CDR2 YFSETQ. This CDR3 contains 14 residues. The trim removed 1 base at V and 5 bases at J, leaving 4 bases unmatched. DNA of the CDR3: TGCGCCAGCAGCTTGCGACTAGCGGACCACGAGCAGTACTTC. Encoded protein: CASSLRLADHEQYF.

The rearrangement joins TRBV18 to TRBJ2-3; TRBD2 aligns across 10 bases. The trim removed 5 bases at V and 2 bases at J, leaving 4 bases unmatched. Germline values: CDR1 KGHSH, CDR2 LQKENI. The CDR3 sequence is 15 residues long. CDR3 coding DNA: TGTGCCAGCTCATTCACTAGCGGGGTCACAGATACGCAGTATTTT. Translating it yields CASSFTSGVTDTQYF.

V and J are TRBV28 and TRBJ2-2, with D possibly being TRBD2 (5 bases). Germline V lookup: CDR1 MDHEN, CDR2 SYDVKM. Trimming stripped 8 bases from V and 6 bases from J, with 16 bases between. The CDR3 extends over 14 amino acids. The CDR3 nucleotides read TGTGCCAGCCACGGAGGCGTCATCCCCGGGGAGCTGTTTTTT. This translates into CASHGGVIPGELFF.

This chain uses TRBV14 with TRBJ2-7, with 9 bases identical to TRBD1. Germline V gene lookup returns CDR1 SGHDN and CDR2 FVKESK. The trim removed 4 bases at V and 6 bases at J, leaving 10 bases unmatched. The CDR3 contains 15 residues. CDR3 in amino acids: CASSRGQGLAGEQYF. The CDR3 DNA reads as TGTGCCAGCAGCCGGGGACAGGGCCTCGCCGGCGAGCAGTACTTC.

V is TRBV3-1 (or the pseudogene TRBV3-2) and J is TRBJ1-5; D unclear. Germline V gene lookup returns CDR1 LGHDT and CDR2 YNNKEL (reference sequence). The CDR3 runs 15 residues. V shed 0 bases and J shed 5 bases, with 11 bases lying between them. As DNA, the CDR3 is TGTGCCAGCAGCCAAGATACCCGGGGAGATCAGCCCCAGCATTTT. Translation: CASSQDTRGDQPQHF.

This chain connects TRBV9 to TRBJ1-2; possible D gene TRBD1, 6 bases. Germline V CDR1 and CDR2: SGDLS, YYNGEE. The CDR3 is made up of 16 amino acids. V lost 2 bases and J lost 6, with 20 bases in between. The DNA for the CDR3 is TGTGCCAGCAGCGTCCACCTCCCCGGGACACTGGATGGCTACACCTTC. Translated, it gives CASSVHLPGTLDGYTF. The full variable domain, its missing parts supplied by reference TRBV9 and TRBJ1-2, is DSGVTQTPKHLITATGQRVTLRCSPRSGDLSVYWYQQSLDQGLQFLIQYYNGEERAKGNILERFSAQQFPDLHSELNLSSLELGDSALYFCASSVHLPGTLDGYTFGSGTRLTVV.

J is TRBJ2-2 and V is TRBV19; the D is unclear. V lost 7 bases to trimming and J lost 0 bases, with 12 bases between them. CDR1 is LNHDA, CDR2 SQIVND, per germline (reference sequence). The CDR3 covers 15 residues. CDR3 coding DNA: TGTGCCAGTAATCCAGGATATGCGAACACCGGGGAGCTGTTTTTT. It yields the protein CASNPGYANTGELFF.